Shown below are 22 T cell receptor beta chains from a single sample sequenced in a study of cytomegalovirus exposure and HLA in healthy donors (TCRdb year 2017). The library was prepared using the immunoSEQ multiplex PCR assay. Drawn from immuneACCESS, this table holds only the in-frame rearrangements with V and J called that TCRdb kept. Clones are partly lost; checked studies trace under half to an unresolved V gene and leave the rest unexplained. This sample holds approximately 60,000 clones; 92% were observed only once. The ten most abundant clones make up 1.3% of the sample. Sequenced material: PBMCs. All receptors derive from a woman aged 18-30 years in good health and CMV-seronegative.

The genes are TRBV7-9 and TRBJ2-2; maybe TRBD2 (5 bases). V lost 1 base to trimming and J lost 5 bases, with 5 bases between them. The CDR3 length is 13 residues. Germline V gene lookup returns CDR1 SEHNR and CDR2 FQNEAQ (reference sequence). The CDR3 loop is CASSLGGTGELFF. CDR3 DNA sequence: TGTGCCAGCAGCTTAGGAGGGACCGGGGAGCTGTTTTTT. The full variable domain, in which reference TRBV7-9 and TRBJ2-2 provide the parts outside the CDR3, is DTGVSQNPRHKITKRGQNVTFRCDPISEHNRLYWYRQTLGQGPEFLTYFQNEAQLEKSRLLSDRFSAERPKGSFSTLEIQRTEQGDSAMYLCASSLGGTGELFFGEGSRLTVL.

The CDR3 coding sequence is TGTGCCAGCAGCTTAGGCTCGCGGGGGACCTACGAGCAGTACTTC. Residues: CASSLGSRGTYEQYF. The V call is TRBV11-2, the J call TRBJ2-7, with TRBD2 identical over 7 bases. V gave up 1 base and J gave up 2 bases; unmatched junction bases: 5. The CDR3 consists of 15 residues. Germline V gives CDR1 SGHAT, CDR2 FQNNGV.

V usage is TRBV7-3 and J usage is TRBJ2-2, with 14 bases identical to TRBD2. Germline lookup yields CDR1 SGHTA and CDR2 FQGTGA. The V and J ends lost 1 base and 0 bases, in that order; junction bases with no gene match: 7. This CDR3 region has 20 residues. CDR3 protein: CASSLKGLAGGFSNTGELFF. CDR3 coding DNA: TGTGCCAGCAGCTTAAAAGGACTAGCGGGAGGTTTCTCGAACACCGGGGAGCTGTTTTTT.

V usage is TRBV18 and J usage is TRBJ1-2; the match to TRBD1 covers 11 bases. CDR3 size: 14 residues. Trimming removed 3 bases from V and 8 bases from J; junction bases left unmatched: 5. The germline V gene has CDR1 KGHSH and CDR2 LQKENI. Here the CDR3 DNA reads TGTGCCAGCTCACCGTCCGGGACAGGGGGGGGCTACACCTTC. The encoded protein is CASSPSGTGGGYTF.

V gene TRBV28 combines with J gene TRBJ2-1; 9 positions match TRBD1. The CDR3 is 16 amino acids. The germline V gene encodes CDR1 MDHEN and CDR2 SYDVKM. The V and J ends lost 5 bases and 7 bases, in that order; junction bases with no gene match: 12. CDR3 DNA sequence: TGTGCCAGCAGTGGGGACCGGACAGGGGACAGGAATGAGCAGTTCTTC. It encodes CASSGDRTGDRNEQFF.

The J gene is TRBJ2-1, the V gene TRBV6-6; TRBD2 aligns across 8 bases. Germline assignment: CDR1 MNHNY and CDR2 SVGAGI (reference sequence). V gave up 5 bases and J gave up 7 bases; unmatched junction bases: 10. The CDR3 is made up of 15 amino acids. CDR3 region: CASSRSGGRGNEQFF. The CDR3 bases are TGTGCCAGCAGTAGGAGCGGGGGCCGGGGGAATGAGCAGTTCTTC.

This CDR3 reads CASSQAGSGGGTDTQYF. The CDR3 DNA follows: TGTGCCAGCAGCCAAGCCGGCAGCGGGGGAGGCACAGATACGCAGTATTTT. The chain links TRBV4-2 to TRBJ2-3, with 8 bases identical to TRBD2. With V trimmed by 1 base and J by 1 base, 7 bases remained unmatched. Germline V gives CDR1 LGHNA, CDR2 YNFKEQ. The CDR3 runs 17 residues.

This rearrangement joins TRBV28 to TRBJ2-5, with a weak D call TRBD2 (5 bases). V lost 3 bases and J 4 bases, leaving 15 bases between the germline ends. CDR1 MDHEN and CDR2 SYDVKM come from the germline V gene. The CDR3 runs 15 residues. CDR3: CASSFKLPEGETQYF. The DNA of the CDR3 is TGTGCCAGCAGTTTTAAGCTCCCCGAGGGAGAGACCCAGTACTTC. Drawing the rest from reference TRBV28 and TRBJ2-5, the complete variable domain is DVKVTQSSRYLVKRTGEKVFLECVQDMDHENMFWYRQDPGLGLRLIYFSYDVKMKEKGDIPEGYSVSREKKERFSLILESASTNQTSMYLCASSFKLPEGETQYFGPGTRLLVL.

V gene TRBV7-3 combines with J gene TRBJ2-1, with 12 positions matching TRBD2. The CDR3 consists of 17 residues. J was trimmed by 7 bases and V by 2 bases; bases with no gene match: 9. In germline, CDR1 is SGHTA, CDR2 FQGTGA. The CDR3 nucleotides read TGTGCCAGCAGCTTAGGGCTAGCGGGGGGGTTAATGAATGAGCAGTTCTTC. Amino acids: CASSLGLAGGLMNEQFF.

The V and J genes are TRBV11-2 and TRBJ2-3; 9 bases line up with TRBD1. The J segment lost 1 base and the V segment lost 4 bases, leaving 9 bases of the junction unmatched. The CDR3 has 17 residues. CDR1 SGHAT and CDR2 FQNNGV come from the germline V gene. The CDR3 loop is CASSSPGTGLGTDTQYF. DNA for the CDR3: TGTGCCAGCAGCTCACCCGGGACAGGGTTAGGCACAGATACGCAGTATTTT.

This clone was counted between two and nine times. V is TRBV2 and J is TRBJ2-1; a weak D match, TRBD1 (5 bases). V lost 7 bases to trimming and J lost 3 bases, with 19 bases between them. This CDR3 has 16 residues. The germline V gene encodes CDR1 SNHLY and CDR2 FYNNEI. The CDR3 sequence: CASKDTRWINYNEQFF. CDR3 sequence (DNA): TGTGCCAGCAAGGACACGCGGTGGATCAACTACAATGAGCAGTTCTTC.

The chain is built from TRBV7-6 and TRBJ2-3; D call uncertain. CDR1 and CDR2 (germline): SGHVS, FNYEAQ. This CDR3 has 15 amino acids. V was cut by 1 base and J by 3 bases, with 11 bases left in between. CDR3: CASSLVIFGTDTQYF. CDR3 nucleotides: TGTGCCAGCAGCTTAGTAATCTTCGGGACAGATACGCAGTATTTT.

This clone was recorded a few times. V and J are TRBV10-3 and TRBJ2-1; TRBD2 matches at 12 bases. Germline CDR1 and CDR2: ENHRY and SYGVKD. This CDR3 spans 15 amino acids. After removal of 7 bases from V and 6 bases from J, the junction contained 7 bases not matched to a gene. CDR3 sequence (DNA): TGTGCCATCAAGGCTAGCGGGAGGGTCAGCAATGAGCAGTTCTTC. It encodes CAIKASGRVSNEQFF.

J is TRBJ2-1 and V is TRBV29-1; D is uncertain. Looked up from germline, CDR1 is SQVTM and CDR2 is ANQGSEA. V was cut by 2 bases and J by 0 bases, with 2 bases left in between. The CDR3 totals 12 residues. DNA for the CDR3: TGCAGCGTTGAACGCTCCTACAATGAGCAGTTCTTC. Its protein is CSVERSYNEQFF.

The rearrangement links TRBV28 to TRBJ2-3, with 7 bases that match TRBD2. Germline V gene lookup returns CDR1 MDHEN and CDR2 SYDVKM. Unmatched junction bases numbered 8, after V lost 2 bases and J lost 6 bases. This CDR3 contains 15 residues. The CDR3 sequence: CASSLIAGVGDTQYF. Here the CDR3 DNA reads TGTGCCAGCAGTTTAATCGCGGGAGTAGGGGATACGCAGTATTTT.

J is TRBJ1-4 and V is TRBV11-2; TRBD1 is a possible D gene (5 bases). V lost 1 base to trimming and J lost 4 bases, with 10 bases between them. Germline V gives CDR1 SGHAT, CDR2 FQNNGV. The CDR3 extends over 15 amino acids. The CDR3 nucleotides are TGTGCCAGCAGCTTAGGACAGTCTTATAATGAAAAACTGTTTTTT. Amino acids: CASSLGQSYNEKLFF.

The rearrangement links TRBV5-1 to TRBJ2-1, with 14 bases identical to TRBD2. The ends lost 3 bases at V and 5 bases at J; junction bases unmatched: 4. The germline V gene encodes CDR1 SGHRS and CDR2 YFSETQ. The CDR3 totals 16 residues. The CDR3 region is CASSSGTSGGHNEQFF. The CDR3 coding sequence is TGCGCCAGCAGCTCCGGGACTAGCGGGGGCCACAATGAGCAGTTCTTC. The variable domain in full, with the rest retrieved from reference TRBV5-1 and TRBJ2-1, is KAGVTQTPRYLIKTRGQQVTLSCSPISGHRSVSWYQQTPGQGLQFLFEYFSETQRNKGNFPGRFSGRQFSNSRSEMNVSTLELGDSALYLCASSSGTSGGHNEQFFGPGTRLTVL.

The gene calls are TRBV25-1 and TRBJ2-5, with a possible D match to TRBD1 (6 bases). The germline V gene encodes CDR1 MGHDK and CDR2 SYGVNS. V gave up 6 bases and J gave up 3 bases, with 11 bases separating them. CDR3 length equals 13 residues. The CDR3 sequence: CASRGAGEETQYF. In DNA form, the CDR3 reads TGTGCCAGCAGGGGGGCCGGGGAAGAGACCCAGTACTTC. The full variable domain, rest sourced from reference TRBV25-1 and TRBJ2-5, is EADIYQTPRYLVIGTGKKITLECSQTMGHDKMYWYQQDPGMELHLIHYSYGVNSTEKGDLSSESTVSRIRTEHFPLTLESARPSHTSQYLCASRGAGEETQYFGPGTRLLVL.

The CDR3: CASSGQSYYEQYF. CDR3 coding DNA: TGCGCCAGCAGCGGACAGTCCTACTACGAGCAGTACTTC. V gene TRBV5-1 combines with J gene TRBJ2-7, with D possibly matching TRBD1 (6 bases). The CDR3 extends over 13 amino acids. Trimming removed 4 bases at V and 3 bases at J, with 11 bases between. Per the germline V gene, CDR1 is SGHRS and CDR2 is YFSETQ.

The chain carries TRBV4-3 and TRBJ2-1; TRBD2 matches 13 bases. With V trimmed by 1 base and J by 3 bases, 15 bases remained unmatched. The germline V gene encodes CDR1 LGHNA and CDR2 YSLEER. The CDR3 runs to 21 residues. In DNA, the CDR3 is TGCGCCAGCAGCCAAGTACATTCAGGACTAGCGGGAGTATCCAACTACAATGAGCAGTTCTTC. This sequence encodes CASSQVHSGLAGVSNYNEQFF.

V usage is TRBV19 and J usage is TRBJ2-1; D is ambiguous. Trimming stripped 5 bases from V and 6 bases from J, with 23 bases between. Germline CDR1 reads LNHDA; CDR2 reads SQIVND (reference sequence). The CDR3 runs 17 residues. The CDR3 DNA sequence: TGTGCCAGTAGTTCGCCCCCAACCCCAAAACTAATCAATGAGCAGTTCTTC. It is translated as CASSSPPTPKLINEQFF.

The count of this clone is one. The chain uses TRBV5-1 and TRBJ2-1; 7 bases map to TRBD2. V shed 0 bases and J 6 bases; nucleotides not matched to a gene: 6. CDR1 SGHRS and CDR2 YFSETQ come from the germline V gene. There are 15 residues in the CDR3. The CDR3, as DNA: TGCGCCAGCAGCTTGGACGCGGGAGTACGCAATGAGCAGTTCTTC. This sequence encodes CASSLDAGVRNEQFF.